This T cell receptor (beta chain) was sequenced for a study of identifying expanded T cells in peripheral blood. Study conclusions and caveats: Technical replicates showed around 1.2 changed clones; two weeks about 16.4; four weeks 19. Clone count variance between roughly two-week samples rose with total template count.

Clones were read by immunoSEQ multiplex PCR, and TCRdb kept only the in-frame ones, dropping some. The table shows 130,000 or so clones, with roughly 82% occurring only once. During the collection period, no donor immune events like infections were recorded. To note about this clone: Antigen specificity is unknown.

V shed 2 bases, J shed 2 bases, and the junction held 4 bases outside the gene matches. CDR1 is MGHRA and CDR2 is YSYEKL in the germline V gene. The CDR3 sequence is 16 residues long. This clonotype originated in a person between 18 and 75 years old in good health. What was sequenced was blood. This sequence joins TRBV4-1 and TRBJ1-5; 9 nucleotides align to TRBD1. For the CDR3, the DNA is TGCGCCAGCAGCCAATACCGGACAGGGGGCAATCAGCCCCAGCATTTT. Amino acids: CASSQYRTGGNQPQHF.